This TCR beta chain was documented in a study of monozygotic twins with inflammatory bowel disease. Points from the study as a whole: Relative clonotype sharing with others was diminished in IBD patients versus healthy twins, particularly with disease activity.

In regard to this clonotype: Its antigen is unknown.

There were roughly 3,200 ng of total RNA used for each TCR library. UMIs with a 6-nucleotide sample barcode were added by template switching. Both TCRalpha and TCRbeta cDNA were subjected to two nested PCRs lasting about 17 and 10 cycles. TCRdb processed the 5' RACE reads again and assigns one entry to each CDR3 protein, with no DNA. Its table lists fewer than 350,000 distinct CDR3 sequences. Germline V gene lookup returns CDR1 DFQATT and CDR2 SNEGSKA (reference sequence). This CDR3 spans 13 amino acids. The clonotype originates from a human donor with ulcerative colitis or Crohn's disease, or a healthy co-twin of an affected twin (not recorded which). The rearrangement joins TRBV20-1 to TRBJ2-5; TCRdb selects TRBD2, and the lack of DNA leaves this call unchecked. The sequenced sample consisted of blood. The CDR3 here is CSARRGPQETQYF.